Each of the 23 T cell receptor beta chains below was sequenced from the same sample in a study of immune characterization of retroperitoneal liposarcoma. TCRdb analysed the PCR reads with MiXCR anew, one entry per CDR3 protein. The table has about 2,400 distinct CDR3 sequences, under 55% seen once. Material: tumor tissue. The source is a female donor with retroperitoneal liposarcoma.

Worth noting for this clonotype: A read error may explain this, as a much larger clone is one base away. This chain uses TRBV6-5 with TRBJ2-5, with 9 bases identical to TRBD2. The germline V gene encodes CDR1 MNHEY and CDR2 SVGAGI. J was trimmed by 11 bases and V by 10 bases; bases with no gene match: 14. CDR3 length: 13 residues. Here the CDR3 DNA reads TGTGCCAACAAGGATGGCGGGAGGGGGGAGCAGTACTTC. As protein: CANKDGGRGEQYF.

V usage is TRBV6-6 and J usage is TRBJ1-6; D is ambiguous. The CDR3 consists of 17 residues. Germline V CDR1 and CDR2: MNHNY, SVGAGI (reference sequence). With 0 bases removed from V and 2 bases from J, the gap between germline ends came to 11 bases. CDR3: CASSYSERDPYNSPLHF. In DNA, the CDR3 is TGTGCCAGCAGTTACTCCGAAAGGGATCCCTATAATTCACCCCTCCACTTT.

This clonotype turned up a few times. The chain uses TRBV6-1 and TRBJ2-5; TRBD1 is a possible D gene (6 bases). CDR1 MNHNS and CDR2 SASEGT come from the germline V gene. There are 13 residues in the CDR3. Trimming cost V 2 bases and J 11 bases, with 15 bases left between them. The CDR3 DNA sequence: TGTGCCAGCAGTGAACAAAGGAAGGGGGAGCAGTACTTC. Amino acids: CASSEQRKGEQYF.

V and J are TRBV27 and TRBJ2-6, with D uncertain. This CDR3 has 16 residues. The ends were cut back, 3 bases at V and 0 bases at J, with 9 bases in the middle. Germline values: CDR1 MNHEY, CDR2 SMNVEV (reference sequence). CDR3 nucleotide sequence: TGTGCCAGCAGTTTTTTTGGGGTCTCTGGGGCCAACGTCCTGACTTTC. It translates to CASSFFGVSGANVLTF.

The chain uses TRBV11-2 and TRBJ2-1; no clear D. The CDR3 totals 13 residues. Per germline, CDR1 SGHAT and CDR2 FQNNGV. Deletions cut 3 bases from V and 10 bases from J, with 13 bases between. The CDR3 is CASSFNTNYEQFF. The CDR3, as DNA: TGTGCCAGCAGCTTTAATACGAACTACGAGCAGTTCTTC.

The chain has TRBV7-2 and TRBJ2-3, with 10 nucleotides matching TRBD1. The J call could be wrong; TRBJ2-7 is a better fit for the DNA end. Germline lookup yields CDR1 SGHTA and CDR2 FQGNSA. The CDR3 is 13 residues long. The DNA of the CDR3 is TGTGCCAGCAGCTCTGGGACAGGGGACGAGCAGTACTTC. The encoded protein is CASSSGTGDEQYF.

J is TRBJ2-1 and V is TRBV11-3, with D maybe TRBD1 (5 bases). The V and J ends lost 4 bases and 14 bases respectively, with 18 bases between them. The CDR3 has 13 amino acids. The V gene's germline CDR1 is SGHNT and CDR2 YENEEA. The CDR3 here is CASSSPGAWGKFF. The CDR3 DNA sequence: TGTGCCAGCAGCTCCCCTGGGGCCTGGGGCAAGTTCTTC. The complete variable domain, with remaining parts taken from reference TRBV11-3 and TRBJ2-1, reads EAGVVQSPRYKIIEKKQPVAFWCNPISGHNTLYWYLQNLGQGPELLIRYENEEAVDDSQLPKDRFSAERLKGVDSTLKIQPAELGDSAVYLCASSSPGAWGKFFGPGTRLTVL.

The chain uses TRBV6-6 and TRBJ2-1, with 9 bases fitting TRBD2. The CDR3 covers 16 residues. Germline V CDR1 and CDR2: MNHNY, SVGAGI (reference sequence). V dropped 0 bases and J dropped 9; count of bases not matched to a gene: 9. Here the CDR3 DNA reads TGTGCCAGCAGTTACTCGAAGGCTAGCGGGACCAGTGAGCAGTTCTTC. This sequence encodes CASSYSKASGTSEQFF.

This clonotype was detected once. The chain employs TRBV6-1 and TRBJ2-7; TRBD2 matches 13 bases. Germline V gene sequence: CDR1 MNHNS, CDR2 SASEGT. Trimming cost V 3 bases and J 6 bases; bases outside gene matches: 5. The CDR3 is made up of 15 amino acids. As DNA, the CDR3 is TGTGCCAGCAGTGAGCCGGGACTAGCGGGATCCGAGCAGTACTTC. It codes for CASSEPGLAGSEQYF.

Judged by abundance, this clonotype is medium-sized (0.01 to 0.1%). V and J are TRBV27 and TRBJ2-1; either TRBD1 or TRBD2 may fit D (5 bases each). This CDR3 contains 14 residues. Germline loops: CDR1 MNHEY, CDR2 SMNVEV (reference sequence). The germline V and J ends were trimmed by 5 bases and 13 bases, with 21 bases remaining between them. The CDR3 region is CASSPRDGEETQFF. The CDR3 DNA reads as TGTGCCAGCAGTCCCCGGGACGGGGAAGAGACCCAGTTCTTC.

The rearrangement uses TRBV6-5 and TRBJ2-2; unclear D gene. V lost 7 bases and J lost 5, with 17 bases in between. The CDR3 contains 15 residues. From germline, CDR1 is MNHEY and CDR2 SVGAGI. CDR3 residues: CASNPDNDRTGELFF. CDR3 nucleotides: TGTGCCAGCAACCCCGACAACGATAGGACCGGGGAGCTGTTTTTT.

V and J are TRBV7-3 and TRBJ2-2; D remains unclear. CDR1 and CDR2 from the germline V gene are SGHTA and FQGTGA. Trimming took 0 bases from V and 3 from J, leaving 5 bases between them. There are 14 residues in the CDR3. CDR3 DNA: TGTGCCAGCAGCTTAACGGGTTACACCGGGGAGCTGTTTTTT. It codes for CASSLTGYTGELFF.

This clonotype was seen a few times. Written as DNA, the CDR3 is TGTGCCAGCAGCTTCACTCTCTTCACGGGACGTGAGCAGTTCTTC. It specifies CASSFTLFTGREQFF. This chain uses TRBV7-2 with TRBJ2-1; D is tentatively TRBD1 or TRBD2 (5 bases each). The CDR3 covers 15 residues. CDR1 and CDR2 from the germline V gene are SGHTA and FQGNSA. The ends were cut back, 3 bases at V and 9 bases at J, with 18 bases in the middle.

This clonotype occurred a few times. The chain couples TRBV7-2 to TRBJ2-1; 9 positions agree with TRBD2. The germline CDR1 and CDR2 sequences are SGHTA and FQGNSA. Unmatched junction bases numbered 7, after V lost 3 bases and J lost 10 bases. The CDR3 covers 14 residues. The CDR3 DNA reads TGTGCCAGCAGCTTTAGCGGGGGATCCTACGAGCAGTTCTTC. It codes for CASSFSGGSYEQFF.

The chain is built from TRBV10-1 and TRBJ2-1, with 8 bases aligning to TRBD2. With the DNA end fitting TRBJ2-7 better, the J assignment may be wrong. The CDR3 spans 13 residues. Per the germline V gene, CDR1 is WNHNN and CDR2 is SYGVQD (reference sequence). Here the CDR3 DNA reads TGCGCCAGCAGTCCGAGCGGGAGCGGCGAGCAGTACTTC. Protein product: CASSPSGSGEQYF.

The V gene is TRBV6-1, the J gene TRBJ2-3; no clear D gene. V was cut by 3 bases and J by 5 bases, with 9 bases left in between. CDR1 and CDR2 (germline): MNHNS, SASEGT. The CDR3 extends over 13 amino acids. CDR3 sequence (DNA): TGTGCCAGCAGTGATCAAGTTGGAGATACGCAGTATTTT. Translated: CASSDQVGDTQYF.

This clonotype was seen a few times. CDR3 loop: CASSLRGTSGMHSQETQYF. The DNA for the CDR3 is TGTGCCAGCAGCTTAAGGGGGACTAGCGGGATGCACTCTCAAGAGACCCAGTACTTC. This rearrangement joins TRBV7-2 to TRBJ2-5, with 13 bases matching TRBD2. The ends lost 2 bases at V and 2 bases at J; junction bases unmatched: 11. This CDR3 is built from 19 residues. The germline CDR1 and CDR2 sequences are SGHTA and FQGNSA.

V is TRBV7-2 and J is TRBJ2-3; D uncertain. Trimming took 1 base from V and 6 from J, leaving 5 bases between them. Germline CDR1 and CDR2: SGHTA and FQGNSA. The CDR3 extends over 12 amino acids. The CDR3 sequence: CASSLVGDTQYF. The CDR3 DNA reads as TGTGCCAGCAGCTTAGTGGGGGATACGCAGTATTTT.

V gene TRBV6-6 combines with J gene TRBJ2-1, with 7 positions matching TRBD2. Germline V gene data show CDR1 as MNHNY and CDR2 as SVGAGI (reference sequence). The CDR3 has 14 residues. J gave up 13 bases and V 2 bases, and 11 bases lay outside the gene matches. The CDR3 is CASSYHDGRETQFF. DNA of the CDR3: TGTGCCAGCAGTTACCACGACGGGCGGGAGACCCAGTTCTTC.

The chain carries TRBV10-2 and TRBJ2-5, with 7 bases fitting TRBD1. CDR1 and CDR2 (germline): WSHSY, SAAADI. CDR3 length: 20 amino acids. V dropped 0 bases and J dropped 3; count of bases not matched to a gene: 19. CDR3 sequence: CASSESIPGQNHLMEETQYF. The CDR3 nucleotides read TGCGCCAGCAGTGAGTCGATCCCGGGACAGAATCACTTAATGGAAGAGACCCAGTACTTC.

As DNA, the CDR3 is TGTGCCAGCCGGGACAGCTATAGCTCCTACGAGCAGTACTTC. This encodes CASRDSYSSYEQYF. This chain connects TRBV6-1 to TRBJ2-7, with 7 bases identical to TRBD1. Germline V gives CDR1 MNHNS, CDR2 SASEGT. The CDR3 is 14 residues long. V gave up 8 bases and J gave up 0 bases; unmatched junction bases: 7.

J is TRBJ2-1 and V is TRBV7-2, with a weak D call TRBD1 (5 bases). With 5 bases removed from V and 11 bases from J, the gap between germline ends came to 16 bases. The CDR3 consists of 13 residues. The germline V gene has CDR1 SGHTA and CDR2 FQGNSA. The CDR3 sequence is CASSPWGHPQQFF. For the CDR3, the DNA is TGTGCCAGCAGCCCATGGGGCCACCCTCAGCAGTTCTTC.

CDR3 bases: TGTGCCAGCAGCTTAGGAGCACGGGGTACAGATACGCAGTATTTT. It specifies CASSLGARGTDTQYF. The chain joins TRBV7-2 to TRBJ2-3; D possibly corresponds to TRBD2 (5 bases). Between the trimmed V and J ends, which lost 1 base and 3 bases, there was a span of 11 bases. Germline CDR1 is SGHTA and CDR2 is FQGNSA. This CDR3 spans 15 amino acids.